Below, 24 T cell receptor beta chains from the same sample are listed, as sequenced in a study of cytomegalovirus exposure and HLA in healthy donors. Sequenced by immunoSEQ multiplex PCR; TCRdb stores in-frame clones only, minus some. The data hold more than 140,000 clones, with roughly 91% observed a single time. The sample taken for sequencing was PBMCs. These receptors originate from a woman aged 18-35 years in good health and CMV-seropositive.

V and J are TRBV27 and TRBJ2-1, with 11 bases fitting TRBD2. J lost 2 bases, V lost 4 bases, and 10 bases had no gene match. Germline V lookup: CDR1 MNHEY, CDR2 SMNVEV (reference sequence). The CDR3 consists of 18 residues. The CDR3 nucleotides are TGTGCCAGCAGTTCGACCGGGACTAGCGGAACAGCCTACAATGAGCAGTTCTTC. It codes for CASSSTGTSGTAYNEQFF.

This rearrangement joins TRBV5-4 to TRBJ2-7; TRBD2 matches at 13 bases. CDR3 length: 16 residues. Germline CDR1 is SGHNT and CDR2 is YYREEE (reference sequence). Losses at the gene ends were 3 bases for V and 6 bases for J; bases not matched to a gene: 9. The CDR3 DNA is TGTGCCAGCAGCTCCTCGACTAGCGGGAGGCGCGCCGAGCAGTACTTC. Translated, it gives CASSSSTSGRRAEQYF.

The J gene is TRBJ1-1, the V gene TRBV7-9, with 8 bases lining up with TRBD1. Germline CDR1 reads SEHNR; CDR2 reads FQNEAQ (reference sequence). J was trimmed by 5 bases and V by 4 bases; bases with no gene match: 6. This CDR3 comprises 14 residues. CDR3 amino acids: CASSSGQGDTEAFF. In DNA, the CDR3 is TGTGCCAGCAGCTCAGGACAGGGAGATACTGAAGCTTTCTTT.

The V call is TRBV15, the J call TRBJ1-2; 8 nucleotides match TRBD1. The V gene's germline CDR1 is LNHNV and CDR2 YYDKDF (reference sequence). The trim removed 1 base at V and 6 bases at J, leaving 7 bases unmatched. This CDR3 contains 15 residues. The CDR3 loop reads CATSRAAGTGDGYTF. The CDR3 DNA reads as TGTGCCACCAGCAGAGCCGCCGGGACAGGTGATGGCTACACCTTC.

V usage is TRBV7-3 and J usage is TRBJ2-7, with D possibly matching TRBD2 (6 bases). V was cut by 1 base and J by 1 base, with 8 bases left in between. Germline lookup yields CDR1 SGHTA and CDR2 FQGTGA. This CDR3 has 14 residues. This chain's CDR3 is CASSLMGGSYEQYF. DNA for the CDR3: TGTGCCAGCAGCTTAATGGGGGGTTCCTACGAGCAGTACTTC.

The V and J genes are TRBV4-1 and TRBJ2-2; 7 positions match TRBD1. The CDR3 has 16 amino acids. The junction had 8 bases not matched to a gene; V was cut back by 2 bases and J by 5 bases. In germline, CDR1 is MGHRA, CDR2 YSYEKL. The CDR3 reads CASSQPGQPFTGELFF. The CDR3, as DNA: TGCGCCAGCAGCCAACCGGGACAGCCATTTACCGGGGAGCTGTTTTTT.

This chain connects TRBV27 to TRBJ1-2; 7 positions agree with TRBD1. Germline-derived CDR1 and CDR2 are MNHEY and SMNVEV (reference sequence). V lost 5 bases, J lost 8 bases, and 5 bases stayed unmatched. The CDR3 is made up of 12 amino acids. The CDR3 nucleotides read TGTGCCAGCAGTCTGACAGGGAAGGGCTACACCTTC. Protein sequence: CASSLTGKGYTF.

This rearrangement joins TRBV7-9 to TRBJ1-2; 7 nucleotides line up with TRBD1. Germline V gene data show CDR1 as SEHNR and CDR2 as FQNEAQ (reference sequence). CDR3 length equals 14 residues. V lost 0 bases to trimming and J lost 7 bases; unmatched junction nucleotides: 5. CDR3 in amino acids: CASSLAGGTSGYTF. The CDR3 DNA is TGTGCCAGCAGCTTAGCAGGGGGCACTAGTGGCTACACCTTC.

The J gene is TRBJ2-2, the V gene TRBV18; 7 bases are a match to TRBD1. CDR1 is KGHSH, CDR2 LQKENI, per germline. V shed 6 bases, J shed 6 bases, and the junction held 4 bases outside the gene matches. This CDR3 is 13 amino acids long. This CDR3 is CASSQRGPGELFF. The CDR3, as DNA: TGTGCCAGCTCGCAAAGGGGGCCCGGGGAGCTGTTTTTT.

The chain is built from TRBV14 and TRBJ1-1; 7 bases match TRBD1. In germline, CDR1 is SGHDN, CDR2 FVKESK. With 2 bases clipped from V and 1 base from J, the junction kept 4 bases outside the gene matches. The length of the CDR3 is 15 residues. Here the CDR3 DNA reads TGTGCCAGCAGCCAACAGGGACAGAAGAACACTGAAGCTTTCTTT. It translates to CASSQQGQKNTEAFF.

This clone occurred once. The rearrangement uses TRBV5-5 and TRBJ2-7; the D gene is possibly TRBD2 (6 bases). V lost 1 base and J 5 bases, leaving 16 bases between the germline ends. Germline V gives CDR1 SGHKS, CDR2 YYEKEE (reference sequence). The CDR3 covers 15 residues. CDR3 region: CASSLTSWGSDEQYF. CDR3 sequence (DNA): TGTGCCAGCAGCTTGACTAGCTGGGGTAGCGACGAGCAGTACTTC.

This chain joins TRBV5-4 and TRBJ1-4; 7 bases are shared with TRBD1. Germline CDR1 SGHNT, CDR2 YYREEE (reference sequence). There are 14 residues in the CDR3. Losses at the gene ends were 6 bases for V and 3 bases for J; bases not matched to a gene: 5. CDR3 in amino acids: CASTQGGSNEKLFF. The CDR3, as DNA: TGTGCCAGCACCCAGGGGGGTTCTAATGAAAAACTGTTTTTT. The full variable domain, with the rest looked up from reference TRBV5-4 and TRBJ1-4, is ETGVTQSPTHLIKTRGQQVTLRCSSQSGHNTVSWYQQALGQGPQFIFQYYREEENGRGNFPPRFSGLQFPNYSSELNVNALELDDSALYLCASTQGGSNEKLFFGSGTQLSVL.

The chain links TRBV5-4 to TRBJ1-1, with 12 positions matching TRBD1. CDR1 and CDR2 from the germline V gene are SGHNT and YYREEE (reference sequence). There are 15 residues in the CDR3. The J segment lost 5 bases and the V segment lost 4 bases, leaving 6 bases of the junction unmatched. For the CDR3, the DNA is TGTGCCAGCAGCGTACCGGGACAGGGGGCTACTGAAGCTTTCTTT. Amino acids: CASSVPGQGATEAFF. Combining the CDR3 with reference TRBV5-4 and TRBJ1-1 gives the whole variable domain ETGVTQSPTHLIKTRGQQVTLRCSSQSGHNTVSWYQQALGQGPQFIFQYYREEENGRGNFPPRFSGLQFPNYSSELNVNALELDDSALYLCASSVPGQGATEAFFGQGTRLTVV.

The rearrangement joins TRBV6-5 to TRBJ2-7, with TRBD1 matching over 8 bases. The CDR3 extends over 15 amino acids. Per the germline V gene, CDR1 is MNHEY and CDR2 is SVGAGI. The trim removed 2 bases at V and 1 base at J, leaving 4 bases unmatched. CDR3 amino acids: CASSYLDRESYEQYF. CDR3 in DNA: TGTGCCAGCAGTTACCTGGACAGGGAATCCTACGAGCAGTACTTC.

The rearrangement uses TRBV5-4 and TRBJ2-3, with 7 nucleotides matching TRBD2. Germline V lookup: CDR1 SGHNT, CDR2 YYREEE (reference sequence). The junction had 3 bases not matched to a gene; V was cut back by 1 base and J by 1 base. This CDR3 is 15 amino acids long. CDR3 DNA: TGTGCCAGCAGCTTGAGGAGCGGGGGCACAGATACGCAGTATTTT. This codes for CASSLRSGGTDTQYF.

Only one count was recorded for this clone. V and J are TRBV19 and TRBJ2-7; D may be TRBD2 (6 bases). V was clipped by 2 bases and J by 6 bases, with 23 bases between them. The germline CDR1 and CDR2 sequences are LNHDA and SQIVND (reference sequence). This CDR3 is built from 17 residues. CDR3 loop: CASSIFALSGIGGEQYF. The CDR3 DNA sequence: TGTGCCAGTAGTATATTTGCGTTGTCGGGGATCGGGGGCGAGCAGTACTTC.

For the CDR3, the DNA is TGTGCCAGCAGCGGGGGACAGGGGACATATCAGCCCCAGCATTTT. Protein: CASSGGQGTYQPQHF. The chain carries TRBV2 and TRBJ1-5; TRBD1 aligns across 10 bases. CDR1 and CDR2 from the germline V gene are SNHLY and FYNNEI. CDR3 length equals 15 residues. Unmatched junction bases numbered 7, after V lost 6 bases and J lost 5 bases.

The chain recombines TRBV27 with TRBJ2-1; 9 bases line up with TRBD2. The V and J ends lost 6 bases and 2 bases, in that order; junction bases with no gene match: 8. Germline V gives CDR1 MNHEY, CDR2 SMNVEV (reference sequence). This CDR3 contains 16 residues. Here the CDR3 DNA reads TGTGCCAGCAGATTCACGAGCGGGAGGCCCTACAATGAGCAGTTCTTC. It is translated as CASRFTSGRPYNEQFF.

The genes are TRBV11-3 and TRBJ1-3, with D possibly TRBD1 on 6 matching bases. The germline V gene has CDR1 SGHNT and CDR2 YENEEA. V dropped 3 bases and J dropped 4 bases, with 16 bases sitting between them. The CDR3 is 16 amino acids. Written as DNA, the CDR3 is TGTGCCAGCAGCTTGGACCCCGGGACACCAGGAAACACCATATATTTT. It yields the protein CASSLDPGTPGNTIYF.

The gene calls are TRBV11-2 and TRBJ2-7; TRBD2 matches at 11 bases. Germline CDR1 is SGHAT and CDR2 is FQNNGV. Unmatched junction bases numbered 1, after V lost 3 bases and J lost 6 bases. This CDR3 spans 13 amino acids. The CDR3 here is CASSFGLAGEQYF. For the CDR3, the DNA is TGTGCCAGCAGCTTTGGACTAGCGGGCGAGCAGTACTTC.

On this clone itself: Other DNA sequences in this sample translate to the same CDR3. The J gene is TRBJ2-5, the V gene TRBV5-1; TRBD2 might be the D (5 bases). The V and J ends lost 0 bases and 5 bases respectively, with 8 bases between them. Germline CDR1 reads SGHRS; CDR2 reads YFSETQ. There are 13 residues in the CDR3. In DNA form, the CDR3 reads TGCGCCAGCAGCTTGGCGGGCGGGGAGACCCAGTACTTC. Amino acids: CASSLAGGETQYF.

The V call is TRBV20-1, the J call TRBJ2-7, with a tentative D call TRBD1 (5 bases). Germline V gene sequence: CDR1 DFQATT, CDR2 SNEGSKA (reference sequence). The CDR3 is 11 residues long. Trimming stripped 0 bases from V and 7 bases from J, with 7 bases between. The CDR3 region has the DNA TGCAGTGCTAGAGAGGGGCCGGAGCAGTACTTC. Protein product: CSAREGPEQYF.

This clone has more than one count but fewer than ten. V usage is TRBV27 and J usage is TRBJ1-2; D is possibly TRBD1 (5 bases). Trimming stripped 3 bases from V and 3 bases from J, with 8 bases between. Germline lookup yields CDR1 MNHEY and CDR2 SMNVEV (reference sequence). CDR3 size: 13 residues. The CDR3 nucleotides are TGTGCCAGCAGTTTCGGCAGGGACTATGGCTACACCTTC. It is translated as CASSFGRDYGYTF.

CDR3 loop: CASSLDLGELFF. The CDR3 DNA follows: TGTGCCAGCAGCTTAGATCTGGGGGAGCTGTTTTTT. The V and J genes are TRBV11-2 and TRBJ2-2; D is unresolved. The CDR3 is made up of 12 amino acids. The V gene lost 0 bases and the J gene lost 8 bases, with 4 bases spanning the gap. The germline V gene encodes CDR1 SGHAT and CDR2 FQNNGV.